This T cell receptor (beta chain) was found in a study of radiotherapy plus CTLA-4 blockade in lung cancer. Findings and limits, study-wide: There was expansion of tumor-derived TCR clones in blood after radiotherapy plus ipilimumab. With interferon-beta, early dynamics of blood T cell clones were reported to best predict response.

In chemo-refractory metastatic non-small-cell lung cancer, patients got ipilimumab CTLA-4 blockade together with focal radiation. CDR3 length: 14 amino acids. V was cut by 0 bases and J by 0 bases, with 6 bases left in between. Germline V lookup: CDR1 SGDLS, CDR2 YYNGEE. Concerning this clone itself: Its antigen is unidentified.

Repertoires were generated with immunoSEQ multiplex PCR, while TCRdb's copy carries only in-frame clones and drops some. The sample has roughly 77,000 clones; 70% to 80% are singletons. This specimen consisted of peripheral blood, obtained from a patient treated with radiotherapy plus ipilimumab. The chain joins TRBV9 to TRBJ2-5; D is ambiguous. The receptor was derived from a human donor with non-small cell lung cancer whose response to radiotherapy plus ipilimumab could not be evaluated. The CDR3 DNA sequence: TGTGCCAGCAGCGTAGGGCCAGACCAAGAGACCCAGTACTTC. Protein product: CASSVGPDQETQYF. Full variable domain (remainder filled in from reference TRBV9 and TRBJ2-5): DSGVTQTPKHLITATGQRVTLRCSPRSGDLSVYWYQQSLDQGLQFLIQYYNGEERAKGNILERFSAQQFPDLHSELNLSSLELGDSALYFCASSVGPDQETQYFGPGTRLLVL.